This TCR beta chain was obtained from a study of shared clonotypes between healthy human individuals. J gave up 1 base and V 6 bases, and 5 bases lay outside the gene matches. CDR1 is SEHNR and CDR2 is FQNEAQ in the germline V gene (reference sequence). This CDR3 contains 15 residues. Assay used: immunoSEQ multiplex PCR; TCRdb lists only in-frame clones, some missing. The sample carries around 1.9 million clones, around 93% recorded once. Cells designated naive CD8 were CD45RO-negative and were positively selected for CCR7, with terminally differentiated effector memory CD45RA+ cells excluded. Concerning this clone: Its target is not known.

Notes on the study in general: Among donors, the sharing of clonotypes was expected to be influenced by sequencing depth. Naive subsets, compared against memory subsets, generally had larger estimated richness values.

Material: naive CD8+ T cells from PBMCs. This chain joins TRBV7-9 and TRBJ2-1; 8 nucleotides agree with TRBD2. This TCR was recovered from a man between 18 and 29 years old in good health. Some clones in this sample may be carry-over from other donors' samples. The CDR3 reads CASSFLAGSYNEQFF. The DNA of the CDR3 is TGTGCCAGCAGTTTTCTAGCGGGTTCCTACAATGAGCAGTTCTTC.